This T cell receptor (beta chain) was captured by sequencing in a study of blood T cell repertoires in COVID-19. In the source study's methods: Reference gene primers were amplified, and this amplification served to estimate nucleated cell counts. TCRdb keeps only in-frame clones here, not all; method: immunoSEQ multiplex PCR. V and J calls and clone size are given by that table; D and trimming were obtained from the DNA. The sample yields roughly 200,000 clones, about 90% seen once. The CDR3 is 16 residues long. The germline V gene encodes CDR1 LGHDT and CDR2 YNNKEL (reference sequence). Trimming shortened V by 1 base and J by 3 bases, and 12 bases separated the two germline ends.

The gene calls are TRBV3-1 (or the pseudogene TRBV3-2) and TRBJ1-4, with a weak D call TRBD1 (5 bases). The source is a man aged 18-30 years with active or convalescent COVID-19. The sample taken for sequencing was peripheral blood. The CDR3 nucleotides are TGTGCCAGCAGCCAAGGGGGCGGATACGCTAATGAAAAACTGTTTTTT. Encoded protein: CASSQGGGYANEKLFF.